This is a list of T cell receptor beta chains from one sample in a study of blood T cell repertoires in COVID-19. The data were produced by immunoSEQ multiplex PCR, yet TCRdb's version contains in-frame clones alone and is incomplete. Altogether 190,000 or so clones are present, more than 75% being singletons, with the ten largest covering just under 2.5%. Sequencing was carried out using peripheral blood. The receptors were gathered from a man aged 35 to 55 with active or convalescent COVID-19. The CDR3 runs from the conserved cysteine through the conserved F or W. The D gene is left open where the match is weak.

-,TRBV30,TRBJ1-2,CAWSVGGSAGYTF
-,TRBV6-5,TRBJ1-2,CASSLRVEGYGYTF
TRBD2,TRBV7-8,TRBJ2-5,CASSVTSGGPGETQYF
-,TRBV5-1,TRBJ2-1,CASRRDTNNEQFF
-,TRBV6-1,TRBJ2-3,CASNRQGTDTQYF
-,TRBV7-9,TRBJ1-2,CASSLVGGRANYGYTF
-,TRBV4-2,TRBJ2-5,CASSQAGGTYQETQYF
TRBD1,TRBV30,TRBJ1-5,CAWSGTGNQPQHF
-,TRBV11-2,TRBJ1-4,CASSIPGRGMGEKLFF
TRBD2,TRBV6-6,TRBJ2-3,CASSELRGGTDTQYF
-,TRBV7-9,TRBJ1-1,CASGVRTAGNTEAFF
-,TRBV5-4,TRBJ2-3,CASSLGTVDTDTQYF
-,TRBV29-1,TRBJ1-2,CSVDGGGGYTF
TRBD1,TRBV6-5,TRBJ1-5,CASTRITGDGQPQHF
TRBD2,TRBV5-1,TRBJ2-2,CASSLAGTSGGDWLFF
-,TRBV5-8,TRBJ2-3,CASSLTGTDTQYF
-,TRBV5-5,TRBJ1-2,CASSPVGGTRGYTF
TRBD1,TRBV13,TRBJ2-5,CASSSLDRGGTQYF
TRBD1,TRBV27,TRBJ1-1,CASHGQGVAEAFF
-,TRBV28,TRBJ1-4,CASKLQGGREKLFF
TRBD1,TRBV14,TRBJ1-2,CASSPLGQGDRNYGYTF
TRBD2,TRBV7-2,TRBJ2-1,CASSLAGSGGASYNEQFF
-,TRBV3-1/TRBV3-2,TRBJ1-4,CASSPHRRGSNEKLFF
TRBD1,TRBV6-4,TRBJ1-2,CASSDLPGTAPYGYTF
-,TRBV5-6,TRBJ2-1,CASSLDKGRGEQFF
-,TRBV7-2,TRBJ1-2,CASSLEQATNYGYTF
TRBD2,TRBV5-6,TRBJ2-3,CASSLEMRGSTDTQYF
-,TRBV9,TRBJ2-2,CASSPAMGGPGELFF
TRBD1,TRBV18,TRBJ1-1,CASTITGTGAHTEAFF
-,TRBV14,TRBJ1-1,CASSQKLMNTEAFF
-,TRBV7-3,TRBJ2-7,CASSLGGGGEQYF
TRBD1,TRBV7-9,TRBJ2-7,CASSLTDRAVYEQYF
-,TRBV5-6,TRBJ2-7,CASSSPGRRGDEQYF
TRBD1,TRBV28,TRBJ1-6,CASTRDSAHSPLHF
TRBD1,TRBV14,TRBJ1-4,CASSQGGGSRGDEKLFF
TRBD2,TRBV7-8,TRBJ2-7,CASSLDAGGTYEQYF
-,TRBV29-1,TRBJ2-6,CSVREGPFFSGANVLTF
TRBD2,TRBV29-1,TRBJ2-5,CSVEDFASGGQETQYF
TRBD2,TRBV9,TRBJ2-2,CASSVAPSGGSTGELFF
-,TRBV19,TRBJ2-1,CASSSGGAITPLGHEQFF
TRBD2,TRBV6-2/TRBV6-3,TRBJ2-7,CASSSGTSYEQYF
TRBD1,TRBV23-1,TRBJ1-4,CASTRQGRSEKLFF